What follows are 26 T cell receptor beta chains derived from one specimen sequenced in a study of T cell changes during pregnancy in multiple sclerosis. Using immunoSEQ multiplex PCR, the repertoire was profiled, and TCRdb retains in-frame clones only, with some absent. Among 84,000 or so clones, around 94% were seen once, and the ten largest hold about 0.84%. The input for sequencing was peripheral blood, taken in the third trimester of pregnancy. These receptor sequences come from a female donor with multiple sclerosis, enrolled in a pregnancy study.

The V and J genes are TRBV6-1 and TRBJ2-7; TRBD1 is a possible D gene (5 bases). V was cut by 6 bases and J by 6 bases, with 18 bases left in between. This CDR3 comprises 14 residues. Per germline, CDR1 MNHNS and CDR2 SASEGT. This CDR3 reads CASRKAAKGREQYF. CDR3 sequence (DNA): TGTGCCAGCAGGAAGGCCGCAAAGGGGCGCGAGCAGTACTTC.

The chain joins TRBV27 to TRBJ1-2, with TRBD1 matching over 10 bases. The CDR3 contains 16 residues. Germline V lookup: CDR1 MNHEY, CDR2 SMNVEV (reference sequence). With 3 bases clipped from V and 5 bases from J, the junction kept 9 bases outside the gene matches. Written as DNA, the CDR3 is TGTGCCAGCAGTTTCCTAGGGACAGGGGAGAATTATGGCTACACCTTC. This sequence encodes CASSFLGTGENYGYTF.

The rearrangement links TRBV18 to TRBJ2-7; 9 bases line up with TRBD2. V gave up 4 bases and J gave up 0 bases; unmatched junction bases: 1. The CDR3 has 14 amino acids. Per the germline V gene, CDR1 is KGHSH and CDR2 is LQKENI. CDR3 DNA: TGTGCCAGCTCACTAGCGGGAGACTCCTACGAGCAGTACTTC. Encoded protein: CASSLAGDSYEQYF.

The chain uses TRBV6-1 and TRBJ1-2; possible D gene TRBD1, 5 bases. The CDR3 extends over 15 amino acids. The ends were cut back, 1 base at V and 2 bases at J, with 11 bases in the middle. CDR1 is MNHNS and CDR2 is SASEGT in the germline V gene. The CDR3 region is CASSEGSTANYGYTF. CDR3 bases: TGTGCCAGCAGTGAAGGGTCGACAGCCAACTATGGCTACACCTTC.

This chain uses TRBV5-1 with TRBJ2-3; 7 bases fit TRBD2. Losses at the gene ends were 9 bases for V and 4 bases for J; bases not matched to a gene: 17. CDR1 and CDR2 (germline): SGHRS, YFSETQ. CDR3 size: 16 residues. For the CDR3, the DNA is TGCGCCACCAACCCGGCCCCGGGACTAACGGCAGATACGCAGTATTTT. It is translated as CATNPAPGLTADTQYF.

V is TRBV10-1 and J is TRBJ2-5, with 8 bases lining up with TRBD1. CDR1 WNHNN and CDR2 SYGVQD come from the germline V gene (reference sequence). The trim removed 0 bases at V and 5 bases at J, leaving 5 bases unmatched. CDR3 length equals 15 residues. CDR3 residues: CASSESTQGAETQYF. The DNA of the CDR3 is TGCGCCAGCAGTGAGTCGACTCAGGGGGCTGAGACCCAGTACTTC.

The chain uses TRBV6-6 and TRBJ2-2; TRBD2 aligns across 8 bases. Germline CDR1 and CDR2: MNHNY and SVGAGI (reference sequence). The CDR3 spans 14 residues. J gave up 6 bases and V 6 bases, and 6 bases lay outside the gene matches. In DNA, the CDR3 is TGTGCCAGCAGGCAGACTAGCGACGCCGGGGAGCTGTTTTTT. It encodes CASRQTSDAGELFF.

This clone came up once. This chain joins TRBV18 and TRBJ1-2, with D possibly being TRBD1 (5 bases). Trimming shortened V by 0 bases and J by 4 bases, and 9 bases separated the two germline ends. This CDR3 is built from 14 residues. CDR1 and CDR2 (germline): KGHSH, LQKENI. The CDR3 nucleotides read TGTGCCAGCTCACCACCGACAGAGAGCTATGGCTACACCTTC. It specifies CASSPPTESYGYTF.

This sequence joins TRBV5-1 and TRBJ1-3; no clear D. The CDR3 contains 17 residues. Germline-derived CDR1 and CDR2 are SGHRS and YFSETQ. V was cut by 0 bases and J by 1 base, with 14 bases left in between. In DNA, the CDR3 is TGCGCCAGCAGCTTGGCTGGTGTAGCTGGATCTGGAAACACCATATATTTT. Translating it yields CASSLAGVAGSGNTIYF.

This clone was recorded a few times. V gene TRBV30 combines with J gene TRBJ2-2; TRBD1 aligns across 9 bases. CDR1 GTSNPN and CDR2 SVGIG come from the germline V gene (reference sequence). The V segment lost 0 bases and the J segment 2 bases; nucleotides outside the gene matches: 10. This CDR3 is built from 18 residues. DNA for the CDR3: TGTGCCTGGAGTGTACCCCCCTACAGGGGGCGCAACACCGGGGAGCTGTTTTTT. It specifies CAWSVPPYRGRNTGELFF.

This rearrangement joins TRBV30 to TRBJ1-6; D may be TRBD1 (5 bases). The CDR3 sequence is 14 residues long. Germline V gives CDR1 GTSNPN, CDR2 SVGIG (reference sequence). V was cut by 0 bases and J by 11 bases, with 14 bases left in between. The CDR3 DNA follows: TGTGCCTGGAGTGTACTGAATGCAGGGACACCCCTCCACTTT. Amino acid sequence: CAWSVLNAGTPLHF.

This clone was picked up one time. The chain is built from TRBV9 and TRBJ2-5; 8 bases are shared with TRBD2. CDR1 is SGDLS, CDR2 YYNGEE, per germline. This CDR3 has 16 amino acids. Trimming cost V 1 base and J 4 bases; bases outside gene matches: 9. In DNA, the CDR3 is TGTGCCAGCAGCGTAAGGGGAGCGGGGGCCCGAGAGACCCAGTACTTC. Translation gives CASSVRGAGARETQYF.

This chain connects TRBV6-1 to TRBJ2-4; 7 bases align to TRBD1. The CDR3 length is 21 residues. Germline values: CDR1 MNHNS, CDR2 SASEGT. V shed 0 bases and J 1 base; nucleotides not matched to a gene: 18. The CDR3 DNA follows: TGTGCCAGCAGTGAAGCCTCCCTGCTGGACAGGTTCGCCACTGCCAAAAACATTCAGTACTTC. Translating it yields CASSEASLLDRFATAKNIQYF.

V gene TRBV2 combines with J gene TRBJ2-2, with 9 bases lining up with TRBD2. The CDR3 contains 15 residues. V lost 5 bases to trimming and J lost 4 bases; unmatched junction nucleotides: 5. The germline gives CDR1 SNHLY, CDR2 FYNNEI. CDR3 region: CASSLGLAPTGELFF. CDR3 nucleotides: TGTGCCAGCAGTTTAGGACTAGCGCCCACCGGGGAGCTGTTTTTT.

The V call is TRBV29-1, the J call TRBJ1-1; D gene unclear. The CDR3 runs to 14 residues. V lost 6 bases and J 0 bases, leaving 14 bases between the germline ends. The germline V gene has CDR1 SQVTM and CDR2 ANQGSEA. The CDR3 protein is CSVEPRHMNTEAFF. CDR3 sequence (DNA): TGCAGCGTCGAGCCCCGACATATGAACACTGAAGCTTTCTTT.

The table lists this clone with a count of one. CDR3 sequence: CASSLGQGGETQYF. CDR3 sequence (DNA): TGTGCCAGCAGTTTGGGACAGGGAGGAGAGACCCAGTACTTC. The chain has TRBV28 and TRBJ2-5; 9 bases fit TRBD1. Per the germline V gene, CDR1 is MDHEN and CDR2 is SYDVKM. The CDR3 extends over 14 amino acids. The junction had 3 bases not matched to a gene; V was cut back by 3 bases and J by 4 bases.

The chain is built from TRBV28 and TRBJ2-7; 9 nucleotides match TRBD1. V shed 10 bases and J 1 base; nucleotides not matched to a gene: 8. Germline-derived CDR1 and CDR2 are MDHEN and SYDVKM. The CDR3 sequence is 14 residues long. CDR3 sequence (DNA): TGTGCCACGGGAAGACAGGGGGGATCCTACGAGCAGTACTTC. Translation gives CATGRQGGSYEQYF.

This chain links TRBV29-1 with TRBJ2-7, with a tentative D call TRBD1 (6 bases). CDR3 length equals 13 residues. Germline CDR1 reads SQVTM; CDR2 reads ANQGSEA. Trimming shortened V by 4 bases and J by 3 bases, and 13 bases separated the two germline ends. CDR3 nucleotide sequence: TGCAGCGTTGTAGGGGGAGTCGACTACGAGCAGTACTTC. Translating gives CSVVGGVDYEQYF.

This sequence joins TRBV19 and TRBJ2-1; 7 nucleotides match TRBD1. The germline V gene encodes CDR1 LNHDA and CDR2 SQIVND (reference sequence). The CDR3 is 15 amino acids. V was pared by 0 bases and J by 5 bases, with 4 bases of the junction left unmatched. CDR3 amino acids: CASSIDGGQNNEQFF. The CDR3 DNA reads TGTGCCAGTAGTATAGATGGGGGACAGAACAATGAGCAGTTCTTC.

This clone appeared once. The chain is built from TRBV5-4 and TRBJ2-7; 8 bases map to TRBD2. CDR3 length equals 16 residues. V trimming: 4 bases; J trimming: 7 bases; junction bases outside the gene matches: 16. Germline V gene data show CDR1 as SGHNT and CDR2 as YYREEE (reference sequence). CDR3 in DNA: TGTGCCAGCAGCCCCCAAATGGGAGCGGGAGCGGAGGAGCAGTACTTC. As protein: CASSPQMGAGAEEQYF.

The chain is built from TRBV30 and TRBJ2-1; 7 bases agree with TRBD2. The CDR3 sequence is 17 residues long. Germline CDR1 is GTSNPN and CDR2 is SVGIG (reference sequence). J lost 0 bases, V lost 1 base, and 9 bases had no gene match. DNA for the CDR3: TGTGCCTGGAGTGCCCATTCTAGCGGTAGCTCCTACAATGAGCAGTTCTTC. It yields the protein CAWSAHSSGSSYNEQFF.

The CDR3 DNA follows: TGTGCCAGCAGCTCGGGACAGGGTGACTATGGCTACACCTTC. Protein sequence: CASSSGQGDYGYTF. The chain carries TRBV27 and TRBJ1-2; 9 bases map to TRBD1. Trimming took 6 bases from V and 3 from J; bases not matched to a gene: 5. Germline CDR1 reads MNHEY; CDR2 reads SMNVEV (reference sequence). There are 14 residues in the CDR3.

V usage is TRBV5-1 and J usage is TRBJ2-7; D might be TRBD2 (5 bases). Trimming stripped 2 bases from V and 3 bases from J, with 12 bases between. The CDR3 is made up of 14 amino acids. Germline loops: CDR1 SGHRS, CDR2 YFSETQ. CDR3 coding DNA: TGCGCCAGCAGCTTCTTCGGGGTTGACTACGAGCAGTACTTC. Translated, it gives CASSFFGVDYEQYF. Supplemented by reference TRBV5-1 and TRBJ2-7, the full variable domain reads KAGVTQTPRYLIKTRGQQVTLSCSPISGHRSVSWYQQTPGQGLQFLFEYFSETQRNKGNFPGRFSGRQFSNSRSEMNVSTLELGDSALYLCASSFFGVDYEQYFGPGTRLTVT.

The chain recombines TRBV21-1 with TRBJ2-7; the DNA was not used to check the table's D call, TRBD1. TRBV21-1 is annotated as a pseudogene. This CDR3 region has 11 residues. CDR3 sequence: CASSNPREQYF. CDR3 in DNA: TGTGCCAGCAGCAACCCCAGGGAGCAGTACTTC.

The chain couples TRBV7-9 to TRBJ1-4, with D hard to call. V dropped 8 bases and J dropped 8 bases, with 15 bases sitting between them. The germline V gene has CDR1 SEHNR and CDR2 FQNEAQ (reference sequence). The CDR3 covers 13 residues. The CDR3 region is CASRVEVSEKLFF. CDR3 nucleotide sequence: TGTGCCAGCCGGGTTGAAGTGAGCGAAAAACTGTTTTTT.

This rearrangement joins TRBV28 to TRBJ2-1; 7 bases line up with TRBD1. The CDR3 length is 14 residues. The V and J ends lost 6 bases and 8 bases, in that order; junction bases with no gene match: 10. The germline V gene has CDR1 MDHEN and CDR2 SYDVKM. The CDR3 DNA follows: TGTGCCAGCAGGGACAGGAGTCCCGATTATGAGCAGTTCTTC. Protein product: CASRDRSPDYEQFF. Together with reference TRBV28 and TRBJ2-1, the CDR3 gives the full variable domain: DVKVTQSSRYLVKRTGEKVFLECVQDMDHENMFWYRQDPGLGLRLIYFSYDVKMKEKGDIPEGYSVSREKKERFSLILESASTNQTSMYLCASRDRSPDYEQFFGPGTRLTVL.